This T cell receptor beta chain is from a study of blood T cell repertoires in COVID-19. For the study at large: Nucleic acid was either cDNA or gDNA, and it came from T cells, B-cell-depleted T cells, or PBMCs.

Sequenced by immunoSEQ multiplex PCR; TCRdb stores in-frame clones only, minus some. The sample has 250,000 to 400,000 clones, approximately 88% seen once. This CDR3 is 14 amino acids long. V was clipped by 7 bases and J by 5 bases, with 14 bases between them. CDR1 SNHLY and CDR2 FYNNEI come from the germline V gene. During active infection, Seattle patients enrolled and were then monitored through disease. The chain recombines TRBV2 with TRBJ2-2; TRBD2 might be the D (5 bases). The clonotype originates from a woman aged 25-40 years with COVID-19, enrolled during active disease. The sequencing sample was made of peripheral blood. CDR3 bases: TGTGCCAGCATCAGAAAAGAGGGAACCGGGGAGCTGTTTTTT. It codes for CASIRKEGTGELFF.